Only a few counts were recorded for the clone carrying this T cell receptor beta chain. This sample is drawn from a study of blood T cell repertoires in COVID-19. Background on the study: PBMCs, B-cell-depleted T cells, or T cells were the source of the cDNA or gDNA that made up the material.

Only in-frame clones appear in the TCRdb table, and some are missing; sequencing was by immunoSEQ multiplex PCR. Of about 100,000 clones in the sample, around three quarters are singletons; the top ten hold around 9%. Trimming at V came to 1 base and at J to 2 bases, leaving 5 bases not matched to a gene. CDR3 length equals 15 residues. The germline CDR1 and CDR2 sequences are MGHRA and YSYEKL. The sample comprised peripheral blood. The sequence was collected from a man between 45 and 60 years old who had recovered from COVID-19. The chain has TRBV4-1 and TRBJ2-7, with 7 bases that match TRBD2. The CDR3 loop reads CASSQALGGTYEQYF. CDR3 DNA: TGCGCCAGCAGCCAAGCCCTGGGAGGGACCTACGAGCAGTACTTC.